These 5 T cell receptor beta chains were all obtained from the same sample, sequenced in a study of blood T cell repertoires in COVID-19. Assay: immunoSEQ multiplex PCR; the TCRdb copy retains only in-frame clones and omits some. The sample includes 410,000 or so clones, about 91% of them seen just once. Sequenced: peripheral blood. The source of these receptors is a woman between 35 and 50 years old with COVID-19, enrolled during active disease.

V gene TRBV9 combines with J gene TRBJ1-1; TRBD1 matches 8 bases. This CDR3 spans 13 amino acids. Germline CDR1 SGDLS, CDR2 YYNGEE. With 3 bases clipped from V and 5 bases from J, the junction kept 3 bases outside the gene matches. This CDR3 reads CASSEDRETEAFF. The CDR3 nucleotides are TGTGCCAGCAGCGAGGACAGGGAAACTGAAGCTTTCTTT.

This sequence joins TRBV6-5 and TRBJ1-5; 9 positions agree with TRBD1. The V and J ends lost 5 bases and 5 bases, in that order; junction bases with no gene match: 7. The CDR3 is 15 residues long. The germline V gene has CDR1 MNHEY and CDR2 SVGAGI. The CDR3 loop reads CASSPWDRVDQPQHF. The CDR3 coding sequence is TGTGCCAGCAGTCCCTGGGACAGGGTTGATCAGCCCCAGCATTTT.

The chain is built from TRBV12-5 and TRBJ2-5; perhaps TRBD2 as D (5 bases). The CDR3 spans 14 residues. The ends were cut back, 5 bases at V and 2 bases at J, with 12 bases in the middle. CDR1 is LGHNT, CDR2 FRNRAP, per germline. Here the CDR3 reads CASGPGYPQETQYF. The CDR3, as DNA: TGTGCTAGTGGTCCGGGGTACCCGCAAGAGACCCAGTACTTC.

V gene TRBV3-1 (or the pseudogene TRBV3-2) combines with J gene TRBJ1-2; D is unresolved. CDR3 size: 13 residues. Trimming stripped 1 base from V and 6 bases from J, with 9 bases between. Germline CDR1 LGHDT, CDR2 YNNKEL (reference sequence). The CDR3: CASSQGYQDGYTF. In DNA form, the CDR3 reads TGTGCCAGCAGCCAAGGCTATCAGGATGGCTACACCTTC.

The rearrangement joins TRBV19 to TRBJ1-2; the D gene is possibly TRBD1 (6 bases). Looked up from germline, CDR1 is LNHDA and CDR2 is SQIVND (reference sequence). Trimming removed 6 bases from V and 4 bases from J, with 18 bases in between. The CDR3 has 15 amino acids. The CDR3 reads CASRRTELPIYGYTF. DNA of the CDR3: TGTGCCAGTAGGAGGACAGAACTCCCCATCTATGGCTACACCTTC.